Below are 11 T cell receptor beta chains sequenced from a single sample in a study of T cells in localized non-small cell lung cancer (dated by TCRdb to 2019 to 2021). The library was prepared using the immunoSEQ multiplex PCR assay. Here the immuneACCESS table is served through TCRdb, limited to in-frame sequences with V and J called. Missing clones are a known gap in these copies; in checked studies unresolved V genes cover under half, and the rest lacks a known reason. In all, the sample holds roughly 15,000 clones, and about 85% of those were seen once. Approximately 4% of the sample is taken by the ten largest. Sequences were derived from peripheral blood, sampled before any cancer treatment. These receptor sequences come from a woman between 35 and 75 years old with stage I lung adenocarcinoma.

Remarks on this clone: A read error may produce the germline difference seen at one junction end. J is TRBJ1-2 and V is TRBV19, with D possibly being TRBD1 (6 bases). CDR3 size: 15 residues. Germline CDR1 reads LNHDA; CDR2 reads SQIVND (reference sequence). Here the CDR3 reads CASNIGGPAAYGYTF. DNA for the CDR3: TGTGCCAGTAATATAGGGGGTCCAGCCGCCTATGGCTACACCTTC. Based on the CDR3 plus reference TRBV19 and TRBJ1-2, the full variable domain is DGGITQSPKYLFRKEGQNVTLSCEQNLNHDAMYWYRQDPGQGLRLIYYSQIVNDFQKGDIAEGYSVSREKKESFPLTVTSAQKNPTAFYLCASNIGGPAAYGYTFGSGTRLTVV.

This rearrangement joins TRBV18 to TRBJ1-3; TRBD1 aligns across 8 bases. CDR1 is KGHSH and CDR2 is LQKENI in the germline V gene. The V segment lost 5 bases and the J segment 2 bases; nucleotides outside the gene matches: 8. The CDR3 is made up of 16 amino acids. The CDR3 sequence is CASSSGTGTTGNTIYF. CDR3 in DNA: TGTGCCAGCTCATCCGGGACAGGAACTACTGGAAACACCATATATTTT.

Only a few counts were recorded for this clone. V usage is TRBV4-1 and J usage is TRBJ2-7; D uncertain. The CDR3 is 15 residues long. The V gene lost 1 base and the J gene lost 1 base, with 11 bases spanning the gap. Germline values: CDR1 MGHRA, CDR2 YSYEKL. CDR3 in amino acids: CASSQVGPLSYEQYF. DNA of the CDR3: TGCGCCAGCAGCCAAGTCGGCCCGCTTTCCTACGAGCAGTACTTC.

The rearrangement links TRBV7-8 to TRBJ1-1, with 7 bases identical to TRBD1. Trimming at V came to 10 bases and at J to 3 bases, leaving 8 bases not matched to a gene. CDR3 length: 13 amino acids. Germline CDR1 SGHVS, CDR2 FQNEAQ. This CDR3 reads CAITGEDHTEAFF. The CDR3 DNA reads TGTGCCATCACAGGGGAGGACCACACTGAAGCTTTCTTT.

The J gene is TRBJ1-4, the V gene TRBV14, with D unclear. This CDR3 contains 13 residues. Germline CDR1 and CDR2: SGHDN and FVKESK. V lost 7 bases and J lost 5, with 11 bases in between. The CDR3 nucleotides are TGTGCCAGCACCCGAGCCCAAAATGAAAAACTGTTTTTT. Its protein product is CASTRAQNEKLFF.

The chain combines TRBV28 with TRBJ2-3; 9 bases line up with TRBD2. With V trimmed by 7 bases and J by 4 bases, 9 bases remained unmatched. Germline V gene sequence: CDR1 MDHEN, CDR2 SYDVKM. The CDR3 has 15 amino acids. The chain's CDR3 is CASTRPLAGSDTQYF. Written as DNA, the CDR3 is TGTGCCAGCACCCGCCCACTAGCGGGCTCAGATACGCAGTATTTT.

The chain carries TRBV2 and TRBJ2-7; 9 bases match TRBD2. Trimming at V came to 0 bases and at J to 3 bases, leaving 9 bases not matched to a gene. The V gene's germline CDR1 is SNHLY and CDR2 FYNNEI. The CDR3 runs 17 residues. CDR3 protein: CASSEALGTSRSYEQYF. DNA for the CDR3: TGTGCCAGCAGTGAAGCCTTGGGGACTAGCAGGAGCTACGAGCAGTACTTC.

The CDR3, as DNA: TGTGCCAGCAGCTTGGGTGGGCGAAGTGGGGGAAACACCATATATTTT. Protein sequence: CASSLGGRSGGNTIYF. The rearrangement uses TRBV5-4 and TRBJ1-3, with D uncertain. The V gene lost 0 bases and the J gene lost 4 bases, with 14 bases spanning the gap. CDR3 length: 16 residues. CDR1 and CDR2 (germline): SGHNT, YYREEE (reference sequence).

The chain uses TRBV6-5 and TRBJ1-1; D uncertain. V was clipped by 0 bases and J by 4 bases, with 15 bases between them. This CDR3 spans 16 amino acids. Per the germline V gene, CDR1 is MNHEY and CDR2 is SVGAGI. The CDR3 spells CASSYSHAWEGTEAFF. CDR3 DNA sequence: TGTGCCAGCAGTTACTCGCACGCGTGGGAAGGCACTGAAGCTTTCTTT.

In the case of this clone: One end of the junction varies from germline; a read error may be responsible. The chain uses TRBV7-7 and TRBJ2-2, with a tentative D call TRBD2 (6 bases). This CDR3 spans 14 amino acids. Germline-derived CDR1 and CDR2 are SSHAT and FNYEAQ (reference sequence). The CDR3 loop is CASRLGGGTGELFF. As DNA, the CDR3 is TGTGCTAGCAGGCTCGGGGGTGGAACCGGGGAGCTGTTTTTT.

The V call is TRBV5-1, the J call TRBJ2-3; D assignment may be TRBD1 or TRBD2 (5 bases each). The germline V and J ends were trimmed by 3 bases and 5 bases, with 16 bases remaining between them. Looked up from germline, CDR1 is SGHRS and CDR2 is YFSETQ. The CDR3 runs 15 residues. For the CDR3, the DNA is TGCGCCAGCAGCTCTCAGGGAGTTCGGGGAGATACGCAGTATTTT. Translation gives CASSSQGVRGDTQYF. Full variable domain (missing parts from reference TRBV5-1 and TRBJ2-3): KAGVTQTPRYLIKTRGQQVTLSCSPISGHRSVSWYQQTPGQGLQFLFEYFSETQRNKGNFPGRFSGRQFSNSRSEMNVSTLELGDSALYLCASSSQGVRGDTQYFGPGTRLTVL.